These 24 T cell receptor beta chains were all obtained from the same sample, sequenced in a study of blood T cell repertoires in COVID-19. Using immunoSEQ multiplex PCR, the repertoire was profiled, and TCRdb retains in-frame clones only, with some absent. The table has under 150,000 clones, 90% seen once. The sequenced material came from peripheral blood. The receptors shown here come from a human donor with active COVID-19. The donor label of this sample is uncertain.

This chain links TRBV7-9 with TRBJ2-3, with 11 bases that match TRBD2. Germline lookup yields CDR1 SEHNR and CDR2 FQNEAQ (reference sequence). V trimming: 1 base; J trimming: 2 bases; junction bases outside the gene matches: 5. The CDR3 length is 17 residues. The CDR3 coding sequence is TGTGCCAGCAGCTTAGGGCTAGCGGGGGGCCTCACAGATACGCAGTATTTT. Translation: CASSLGLAGGLTDTQYF.

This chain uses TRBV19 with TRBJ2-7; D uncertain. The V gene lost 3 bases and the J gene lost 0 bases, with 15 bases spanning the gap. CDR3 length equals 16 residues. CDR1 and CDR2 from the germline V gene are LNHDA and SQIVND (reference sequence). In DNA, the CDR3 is TGTGCCAGTAGTATCTCGGCAGCACGGAGCTCCTACGAGCAGTACTTC. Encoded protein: CASSISAARSSYEQYF.

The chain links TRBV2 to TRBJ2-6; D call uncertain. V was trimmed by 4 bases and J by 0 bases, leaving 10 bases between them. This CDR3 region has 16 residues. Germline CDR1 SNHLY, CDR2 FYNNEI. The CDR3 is CASSVLGRSGANVLTF. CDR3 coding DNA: TGTGCCAGCAGTGTACTTGGGCGCTCTGGGGCCAACGTCCTGACTTTC.

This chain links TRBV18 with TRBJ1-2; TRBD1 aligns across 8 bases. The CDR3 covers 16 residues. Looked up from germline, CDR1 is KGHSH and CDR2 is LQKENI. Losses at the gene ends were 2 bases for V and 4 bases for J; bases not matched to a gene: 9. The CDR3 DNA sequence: TGTGCCAGCTCACCAGACAGGGGCGCCTCTATCTATGGCTACACCTTC. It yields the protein CASSPDRGASIYGYTF.

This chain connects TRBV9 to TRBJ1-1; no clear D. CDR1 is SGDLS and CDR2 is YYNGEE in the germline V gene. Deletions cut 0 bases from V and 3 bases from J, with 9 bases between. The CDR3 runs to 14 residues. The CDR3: CASSVVTRDTEAFF. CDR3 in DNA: TGTGCCAGCAGCGTAGTTACGCGGGACACTGAAGCTTTCTTT.

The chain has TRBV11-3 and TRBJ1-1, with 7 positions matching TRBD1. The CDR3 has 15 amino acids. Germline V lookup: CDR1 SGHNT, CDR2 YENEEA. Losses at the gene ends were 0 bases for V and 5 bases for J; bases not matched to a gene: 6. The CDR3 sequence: CASSLDGRGRTEAFF. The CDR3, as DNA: TGTGCCAGCAGCTTAGACGGCAGGGGGAGGACTGAAGCTTTCTTT.

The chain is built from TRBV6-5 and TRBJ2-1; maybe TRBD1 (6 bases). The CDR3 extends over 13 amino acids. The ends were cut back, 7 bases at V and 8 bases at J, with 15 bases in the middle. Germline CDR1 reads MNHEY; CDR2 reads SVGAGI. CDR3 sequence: CASKVGRGDEQFF. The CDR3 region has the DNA TGTGCCAGCAAAGTCGGCAGGGGCGATGAGCAGTTCTTC.

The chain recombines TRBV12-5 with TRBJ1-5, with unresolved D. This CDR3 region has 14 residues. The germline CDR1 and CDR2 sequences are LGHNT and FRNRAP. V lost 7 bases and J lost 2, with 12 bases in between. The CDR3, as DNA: TGTGCTAGTGCCCCGAGTATGGGCAATCAGCCCCAGCATTTT. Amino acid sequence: CASAPSMGNQPQHF.

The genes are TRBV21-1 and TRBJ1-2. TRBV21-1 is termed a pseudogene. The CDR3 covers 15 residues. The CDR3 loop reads CASSKGVGRNYGYTF. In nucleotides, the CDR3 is TGTGCCAGCAGCAAAGGGGTAGGGAGGAACTATGGCTACACCTTC.

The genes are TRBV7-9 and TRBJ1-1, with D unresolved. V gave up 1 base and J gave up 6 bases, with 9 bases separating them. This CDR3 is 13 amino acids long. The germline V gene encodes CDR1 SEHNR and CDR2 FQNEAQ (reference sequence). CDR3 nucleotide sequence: TGTGCCAGCAGCTTAGTAGCAAGATCTGAAGCTTTCTTT. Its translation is CASSLVARSEAFF.

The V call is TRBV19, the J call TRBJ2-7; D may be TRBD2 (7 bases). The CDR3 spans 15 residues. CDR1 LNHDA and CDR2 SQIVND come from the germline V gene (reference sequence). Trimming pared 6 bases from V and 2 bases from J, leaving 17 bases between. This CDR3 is CASSQRGGGPYEQYF. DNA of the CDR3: TGTGCCAGTAGCCAGAGGGGAGGGGGACCCTACGAGCAGTACTTC.

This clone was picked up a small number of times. CDR3: CSVRDRGRQETQYF. The CDR3 region has the DNA TGCAGCGTCCGGGACAGGGGTCGGCAAGAGACCCAGTACTTC. This chain uses TRBV29-1 with TRBJ2-5, with TRBD1 identical over 10 bases. The V gene's germline CDR1 is SQVTM and CDR2 ANQGSEA. The CDR3 length is 14 residues. With 6 bases clipped from V and 2 bases from J, the junction kept 6 bases outside the gene matches.

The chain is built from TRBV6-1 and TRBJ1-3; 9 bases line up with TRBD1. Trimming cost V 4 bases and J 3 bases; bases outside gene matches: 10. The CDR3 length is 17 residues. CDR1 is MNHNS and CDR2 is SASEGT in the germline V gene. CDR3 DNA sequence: TGTGCCAGCAGTGGAGACTACAGGGGGCCGAATGGAAACACCATATATTTT. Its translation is CASSGDYRGPNGNTIYF.

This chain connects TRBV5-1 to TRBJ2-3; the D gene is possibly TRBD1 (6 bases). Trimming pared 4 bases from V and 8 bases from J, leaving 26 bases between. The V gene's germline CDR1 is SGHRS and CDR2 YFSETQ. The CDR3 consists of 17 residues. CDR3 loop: CASSTREGDGPKGTQYF. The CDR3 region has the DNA TGCGCCAGCAGCACCCGTGAGGGGGACGGTCCTAAAGGTACGCAGTATTTT.

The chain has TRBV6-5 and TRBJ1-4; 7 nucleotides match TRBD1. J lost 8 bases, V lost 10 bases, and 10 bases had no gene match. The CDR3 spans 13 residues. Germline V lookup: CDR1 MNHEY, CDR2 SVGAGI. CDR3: CATRTGGREKLFF. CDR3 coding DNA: TGTGCCACCCGGACAGGAGGAAGGGAAAAACTGTTTTTT.

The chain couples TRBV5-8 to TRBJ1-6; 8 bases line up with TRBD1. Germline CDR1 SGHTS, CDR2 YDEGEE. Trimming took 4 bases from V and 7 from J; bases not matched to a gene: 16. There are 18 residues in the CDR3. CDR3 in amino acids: CASSTTRQGRRVNSPLHF. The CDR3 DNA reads TGTGCCAGCAGCACTACCCGACAGGGGAGAAGGGTCAATTCACCCCTCCACTTT.

The CDR3 region is CASSELASGELFF. CDR3 DNA: TGTGCCAGCAGTGAACTAGCATCCGGGGAGCTGTTTTTT. This sequence joins TRBV2 and TRBJ2-2, with D maybe TRBD2 (5 bases). Trimming left V 2 bases short and J 6 bases short, with 7 bases between. The germline CDR1 and CDR2 sequences are SNHLY and FYNNEI. CDR3 length equals 13 residues.

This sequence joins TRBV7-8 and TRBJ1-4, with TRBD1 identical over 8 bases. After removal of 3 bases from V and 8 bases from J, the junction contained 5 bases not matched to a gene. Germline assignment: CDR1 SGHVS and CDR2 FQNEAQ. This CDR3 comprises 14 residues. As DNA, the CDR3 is TGTGCCAGCAGCTTCGACAGGGGTCGGGAAAAACTGTTTTTT. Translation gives CASSFDRGREKLFF. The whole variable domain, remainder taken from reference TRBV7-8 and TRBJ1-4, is GAGVSQSPRYKVAKRGQDVALRCDPISGHVSLFWYQQALGQGPEFLTYFQNEAQLDKSGLPSDRFFAERPEGSVSTLKIQRTQQEDSAVYLCASSFDRGREKLFFGSGTQLSVL.

The CDR3, as DNA: TGTGCCAGCAGCTTGCGGCGGGGGGGCACAGATACGCAGTATTTT. It translates to CASSLRRGGTDTQYF. The chain uses TRBV5-4 and TRBJ2-3, with 8 bases lining up with TRBD2. Trimming removed 1 base from V and 1 base from J; junction bases left unmatched: 2. Per the germline V gene, CDR1 is SGHNT and CDR2 is YYREEE (reference sequence). The CDR3 contains 15 residues.

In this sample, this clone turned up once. The CDR3 DNA is TGTGCCAGTCAAACTGACAGTTGGGCACGATCACCCCTCCACTTT. As protein: CASQTDSWARSPLHF. The chain employs TRBV19 and TRBJ1-6, with a possible D match to TRBD1 (5 bases). Looked up from germline, CDR1 is LNHDA and CDR2 is SQIVND (reference sequence). The CDR3 has 15 residues. Trimming took 8 bases from V and 10 from J, leaving 21 bases between them.

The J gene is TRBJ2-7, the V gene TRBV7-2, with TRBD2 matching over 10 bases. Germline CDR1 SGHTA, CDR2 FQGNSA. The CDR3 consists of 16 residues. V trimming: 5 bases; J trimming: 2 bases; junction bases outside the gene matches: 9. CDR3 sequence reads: CASSTSSGGGTYEQYF. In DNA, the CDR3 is TGTGCCAGCAGCACGTCTAGCGGGGGAGGCACCTACGAGCAGTACTTC.

The CDR3 here is CASKAGGSYNSPLHF. CDR3 coding DNA: TGTGCCAGCAAGGCGGGTGGATCCTATAATTCACCCCTCCACTTT. The rearrangement links TRBV25-1 to TRBJ1-6, with D uncertain. V was cut by 7 bases and J by 1 base, with 11 bases left in between. There are 15 residues in the CDR3. Germline V gives CDR1 MGHDK, CDR2 SYGVNS. Full variable domain (outside the CDR3, taken from reference TRBV25-1 and TRBJ1-6): EADIYQTPRYLVIGTGKKITLECSQTMGHDKMYWYQQDPGMELHLIHYSYGVNSTEKGDLSSESTVSRIRTEHFPLTLESARPSHTSQYLCASKAGGSYNSPLHFGNGTRLTVT.

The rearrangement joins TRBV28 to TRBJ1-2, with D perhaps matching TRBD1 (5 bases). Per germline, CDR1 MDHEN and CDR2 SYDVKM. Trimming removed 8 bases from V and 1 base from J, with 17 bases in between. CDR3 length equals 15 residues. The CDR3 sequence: CASGRGGGHNYGYTF. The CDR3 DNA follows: TGTGCCAGCGGGCGGGGCGGCGGACATAACTATGGCTACACCTTC.

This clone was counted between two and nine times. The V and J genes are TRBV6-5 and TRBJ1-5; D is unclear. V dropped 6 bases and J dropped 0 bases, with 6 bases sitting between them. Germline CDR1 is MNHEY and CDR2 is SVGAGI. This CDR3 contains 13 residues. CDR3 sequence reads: CASSRYSNQPQHF. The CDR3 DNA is TGTGCCAGCAGCCGCTATAGCAATCAGCCCCAGCATTTT.